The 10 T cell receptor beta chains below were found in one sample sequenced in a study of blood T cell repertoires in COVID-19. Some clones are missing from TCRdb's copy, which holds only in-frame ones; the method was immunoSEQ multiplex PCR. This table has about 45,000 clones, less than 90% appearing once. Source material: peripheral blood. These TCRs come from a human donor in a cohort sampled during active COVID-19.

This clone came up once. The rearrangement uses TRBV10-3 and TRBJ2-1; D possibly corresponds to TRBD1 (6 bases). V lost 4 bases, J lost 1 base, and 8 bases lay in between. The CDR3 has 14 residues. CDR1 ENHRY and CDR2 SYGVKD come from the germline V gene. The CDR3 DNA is TGTGCCATCAGTGTTCAGGGGTCCTACAATGAGCAGTTCTTC. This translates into CAISVQGSYNEQFF.

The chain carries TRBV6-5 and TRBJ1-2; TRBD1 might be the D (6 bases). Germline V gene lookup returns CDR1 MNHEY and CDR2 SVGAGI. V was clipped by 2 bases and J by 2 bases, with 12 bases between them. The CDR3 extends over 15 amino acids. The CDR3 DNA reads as TGTGCCAGCAGTTACGGGGGGGCTAGCAACTATGGCTACACCTTC. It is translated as CASSYGGASNYGYTF.

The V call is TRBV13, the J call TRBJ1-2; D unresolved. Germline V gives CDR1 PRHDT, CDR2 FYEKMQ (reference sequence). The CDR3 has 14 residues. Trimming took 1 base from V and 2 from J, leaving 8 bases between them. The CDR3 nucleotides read TGTGCCAGCAGCTTAGAAGCGGGGAACTATGGCTACACCTTC. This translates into CASSLEAGNYGYTF.

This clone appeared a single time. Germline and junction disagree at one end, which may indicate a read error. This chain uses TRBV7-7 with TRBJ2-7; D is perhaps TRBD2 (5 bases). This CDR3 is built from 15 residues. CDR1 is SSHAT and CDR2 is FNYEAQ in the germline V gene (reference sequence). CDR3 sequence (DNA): TGTGCTAGCAGCTTAAACAGCGGAGCGGCCTACGAGCAGTACTTC. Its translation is CASSLNSGAAYEQYF.

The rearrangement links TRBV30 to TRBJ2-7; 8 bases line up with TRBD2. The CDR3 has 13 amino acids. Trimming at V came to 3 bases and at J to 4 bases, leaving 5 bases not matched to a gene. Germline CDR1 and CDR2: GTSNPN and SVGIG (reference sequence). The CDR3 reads CAWSLAGTYEQYF. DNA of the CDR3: TGTGCCTGGAGCCTAGCGGGCACGTACGAGCAGTACTTC.

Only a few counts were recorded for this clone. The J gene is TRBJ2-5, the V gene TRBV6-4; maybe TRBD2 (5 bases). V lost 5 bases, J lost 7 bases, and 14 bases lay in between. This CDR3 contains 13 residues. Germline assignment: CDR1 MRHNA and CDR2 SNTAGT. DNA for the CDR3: TGTGCCAGCAGTTCGGATATCCGGGGGACCCAGTACTTC. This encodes CASSSDIRGTQYF.

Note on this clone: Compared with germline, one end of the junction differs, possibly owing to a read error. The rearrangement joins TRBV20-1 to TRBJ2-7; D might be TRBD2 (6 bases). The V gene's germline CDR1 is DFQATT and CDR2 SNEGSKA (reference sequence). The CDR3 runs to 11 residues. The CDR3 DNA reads TGCAGTGCTGCCCGGTTGGGACTGCGGGTTTTC. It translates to CSAARLGLRVF.

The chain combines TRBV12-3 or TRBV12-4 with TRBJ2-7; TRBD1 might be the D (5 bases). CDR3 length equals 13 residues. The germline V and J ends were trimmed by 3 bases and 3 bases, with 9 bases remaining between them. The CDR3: CASSLTANYEQYF. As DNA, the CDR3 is TGTGCCAGCAGTTTGACAGCTAACTACGAGCAGTACTTC.

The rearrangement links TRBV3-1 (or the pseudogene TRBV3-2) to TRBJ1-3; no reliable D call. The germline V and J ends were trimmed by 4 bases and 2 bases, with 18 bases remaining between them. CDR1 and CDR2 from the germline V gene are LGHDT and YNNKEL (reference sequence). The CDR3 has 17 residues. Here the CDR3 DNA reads TGTGCCAGCAGCCCCAGGCGCATTCACAATCCTGGAAACACCATATATTTT. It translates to CASSPRRIHNPGNTIYF.

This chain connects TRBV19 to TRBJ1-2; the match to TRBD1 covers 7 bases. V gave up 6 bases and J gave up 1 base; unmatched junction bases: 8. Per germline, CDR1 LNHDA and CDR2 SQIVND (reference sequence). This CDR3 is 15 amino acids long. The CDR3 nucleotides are TGTGCCAGTAGCGCAGGACAGGAGTTTAACTATGGCTACACCTTC. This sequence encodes CASSAGQEFNYGYTF.